Following are 3 T cell receptor beta chains from one sample sequenced in a study of T cell responses to AZD1222 COVID-19 vaccine. Assay used: immunoSEQ multiplex PCR; TCRdb lists only in-frame clones, some missing. The sample has roughly 150,000 clones, approximately 93% seen once. Here the sequenced sample was peripheral blood, taken 28 days after the second AZD1222 dose. All receptors come from an adult who received the AZD1222 COVID-19 vaccine.

J is TRBJ2-3 and V is TRBV5-1; TRBD1 aligns across 10 bases. Germline V gene lookup returns CDR1 SGHRS and CDR2 YFSETQ. CDR3 length: 18 amino acids. Unmatched junction bases numbered 12, after V lost 5 bases and J lost 0 bases. CDR3 residues: CASSRKTGGGLSTDTQYF. The CDR3 DNA sequence: TGCGCCAGCAGTCGGAAGACAGGGGGCGGACTGAGCACAGATACGCAGTATTTT. Drawing the rest from reference TRBV5-1 and TRBJ2-3, the complete variable domain is KAGVTQTPRYLIKTRGQQVTLSCSPISGHRSVSWYQQTPGQGLQFLFEYFSETQRNKGNFPGRFSGRQFSNSRSEMNVSTLELGDSALYLCASSRKTGGGLSTDTQYFGPGTRLTVL.

The CDR3 loop is CASSLGAANTDTQYF. CDR3 coding DNA: TGCGCCAGCAGCTTGGGAGCGGCGAACACAGATACGCAGTATTTT. This chain uses TRBV5-1 with TRBJ2-3; a weak D match, TRBD2 (5 bases). V was cut by 0 bases and J by 2 bases, with 10 bases left in between. Germline assignment: CDR1 SGHRS and CDR2 YFSETQ. The CDR3 is 15 residues long. The variable domain in full, with the rest retrieved from reference TRBV5-1 and TRBJ2-3, is KAGVTQTPRYLIKTRGQQVTLSCSPISGHRSVSWYQQTPGQGLQFLFEYFSETQRNKGNFPGRFSGRQFSNSRSEMNVSTLELGDSALYLCASSLGAANTDTQYFGPGTRLTVL.

V gene TRBV9 combines with J gene TRBJ1-2; possibly TRBD1 for D (5 bases). The germline V and J ends were trimmed by 0 bases and 5 bases, with 11 bases remaining between them. CDR3 length equals 14 residues. Germline V lookup: CDR1 SGDLS, CDR2 YYNGEE. CDR3 nucleotides: TGTGCCAGCAGCGTAGATTCGACAGCATATGGCTACACCTTC. Encoded protein: CASSVDSTAYGYTF.